The source of this T cell receptor beta chain is a study of metastatic and nonmetastatic thyroid tumors. Study background: The study looked at repertoires side by side in blood and in tumor or nodule tissue from malignant and benign thyroid patients.

Between the trimmed V and J ends, which lost 3 bases and 3 bases, there was a span of 8 bases. The V gene's germline CDR1 is MDHEN and CDR2 SYDVKM. The CDR3 is 13 amino acids. Patients underwent thyroid surgery, and none had received any treatment before it. With MiXCR, TCRdb called clones anew from the PCR reads. This sample has some 20,000 clones, with 9.5% to 15% found just once. Sequencing was performed on blood. The TCR originated in a male donor with papillary thyroid cancer or a benign thyroid nodule (not recorded which). Some clones in this sample may be carry-over from other donors' samples. The genes are TRBV28 and TRBJ1-2; no clear D gene. This CDR3 reads CASSFMRDYGYTF. CDR3 coding DNA: TGTGCCAGCAGTTTTATGCGGGACTATGGCTACACCTTC.